These 12 T cell receptor beta chains were sequenced from one sample in a study of blood T cell repertoires in COVID-19. Clones were sequenced by immunoSEQ multiplex PCR, and TCRdb holds only the in-frame ones, with some missing. Among some 230,000 clones listed, 70% to 90% were seen once. The sequenced sample consisted of peripheral blood. The receptors were sampled from a man aged 35 to 55 with acute or convalescent COVID-19.

CDR3 loop: CASSLVEGYGYTF. As DNA, the CDR3 is TGCGCCAGCAGCTTGGTGGAGGGGTATGGCTACACCTTC. The chain combines TRBV5-1 with TRBJ1-2, with TRBD1 as a possible D gene (5 bases). Germline CDR1 reads SGHRS; CDR2 reads YFSETQ. With 0 bases removed from V and 5 bases from J, the gap between germline ends came to 8 bases. The CDR3 has 13 residues. Full variable domain (remainder filled in from reference TRBV5-1 and TRBJ1-2): KAGVTQTPRYLIKTRGQQVTLSCSPISGHRSVSWYQQTPGQGLQFLFEYFSETQRNKGNFPGRFSGRQFSNSRSEMNVSTLELGDSALYLCASSLVEGYGYTFGSGTRLTVV.

This chain links TRBV5-4 with TRBJ1-2; TRBD1 aligns across 12 bases. In germline, CDR1 is SGHNT, CDR2 YYREEE (reference sequence). J lost 4 bases, V lost 4 bases, and 11 bases had no gene match. The CDR3 is 17 residues long. CDR3 coding DNA: TGTGCCAGCAGCGGTGGGGGGGACAGGGGGCGCAGCTATGGCTACACCTTC. This codes for CASSGGGDRGRSYGYTF.

The chain uses TRBV6-6 and TRBJ1-4; TRBD1 agrees at 8 bases. CDR1 MNHNY and CDR2 SVGAGI come from the germline V gene (reference sequence). CDR3 length: 14 residues. The ends lost 4 bases at V and 8 bases at J; junction bases unmatched: 6. The CDR3 sequence is CASSLQGGGEKLFF. The CDR3 DNA reads TGTGCCAGCAGTTTACAGGGGGGGGGAGAAAAACTGTTTTTT.

The chain employs TRBV6-5 and TRBJ1-1; tentatively, D is TRBD1 (5 bases). Between the trimmed V and J ends, which lost 6 bases and 1 base, there was a span of 12 bases. The germline CDR1 and CDR2 sequences are MNHEY and SVGAGI. This CDR3 comprises 14 residues. CDR3: CASSRQLRNTEAFF. The CDR3 region has the DNA TGTGCCAGCAGCCGACAGCTCAGGAACACTGAAGCTTTCTTT.

The chain joins TRBV19 to TRBJ2-5; D might be TRBD1 (6 bases). Trimming shortened V by 5 bases and J by 5 bases, and 15 bases separated the two germline ends. This CDR3 has 14 amino acids. CDR1 and CDR2 from the germline V gene are LNHDA and SQIVND (reference sequence). CDR3 protein: CASSQGGGVETQYF. The CDR3 DNA sequence: TGTGCCAGTAGTCAAGGGGGTGGGGTTGAGACCCAGTACTTC. The whole variable domain, remainder taken from reference TRBV19 and TRBJ2-5, is DGGITQSPKYLFRKEGQNVTLSCEQNLNHDAMYWYRQDPGQGLRLIYYSQIVNDFQKGDIAEGYSVSREKKESFPLTVTSAQKNPTAFYLCASSQGGGVETQYFGPGTRLLVL.

V is TRBV5-5 and J is TRBJ2-5; 7 nucleotides match TRBD1. There are 15 residues in the CDR3. J gave up 0 bases and V 0 bases, and 2 bases lay outside the gene matches. Per germline, CDR1 SGHKS and CDR2 YYEKEE (reference sequence). The CDR3: CASSLGGQYQETQYF. For the CDR3, the DNA is TGTGCCAGCAGCTTGGGGGGACAGTACCAAGAGACCCAGTACTTC.

The J gene is TRBJ2-2, the V gene TRBV24-1; the D gene is possibly TRBD2 (5 bases). The CDR3 has 17 amino acids. Germline CDR1 reads KGHDR; CDR2 reads SFDVKD. Trimming pared 3 bases from V and 0 bases from J, leaving 13 bases between. The CDR3 DNA is TGTGCCACCAGTGATACCTCGGGAATCGCGAACACCGGGGAGCTGTTTTTT. Its translation: CATSDTSGIANTGELFF.

The chain links TRBV6-6 to TRBJ1-2, with 7 bases that match TRBD1. Trimming removed 2 bases from V and 6 bases from J; junction bases left unmatched: 9. The CDR3 consists of 15 residues. Germline CDR1 reads MNHNY; CDR2 reads SVGAGI (reference sequence). The CDR3, as DNA: TGTGCCAGCAGTTACGGGACAGAGCAATTCAATGGCTACACCTTC. Its translation: CASSYGTEQFNGYTF.

This chain joins TRBV30 and TRBJ2-5; 9 nucleotides agree with TRBD1. The CDR3 has 15 amino acids. CDR1 GTSNPN and CDR2 SVGIG come from the germline V gene (reference sequence). J was trimmed by 2 bases and V by 5 bases; bases with no gene match: 9. Here the CDR3 reads CAWGAGQGTQETQYF. CDR3 bases: TGTGCCTGGGGGGCGGGACAGGGCACACAAGAGACCCAGTACTTC.

This clone has just a few counts. The V gene is TRBV6-1, the J gene TRBJ2-1, with D maybe TRBD1 (5 bases). The CDR3 loop spans 13 amino acids. Per germline, CDR1 MNHNS and CDR2 SASEGT. With 6 bases removed from V and 5 bases from J, the gap between germline ends came to 11 bases. CDR3 in DNA: TGTGCCAGCAGCCCAAACAGGAACAATGAGCAGTTCTTC. It encodes CASSPNRNNEQFF.

V and J are TRBV5-6 and TRBJ1-1; D ambiguous. This CDR3 has 13 amino acids. V was clipped by 2 bases and J by 0 bases, with 5 bases between them. Germline V gene data show CDR1 as SGHDT and CDR2 as YYEEEE. The CDR3 loop is CASSFGLNTEAFF. CDR3 bases: TGTGCCAGCAGCTTCGGGTTGAACACTGAAGCTTTCTTT.

The genes are TRBV5-6 and TRBJ1-1; 7 bases align to TRBD1. With 0 bases clipped from V and 13 bases from J, the junction kept 9 bases outside the gene matches. The CDR3 has 13 amino acids. The V gene's germline CDR1 is SGHDT and CDR2 YYEEEE. CDR3 sequence: CASSLVEGAKVFF. The CDR3 coding sequence is TGTGCCAGCAGCTTGGTGGAGGGGGCGAAGGTTTTCTTT. Using reference TRBV5-6 and TRBJ1-1 for the parts outside the CDR3, the full variable domain is DAGVTQSPTHLIKTRGQQVTLRCSPKSGHDTVSWYQQALGQGPQFIFQYYEEEERQRGNFPDRFSGHQFPNYSSELNVNALLLGDSALYLCASSLVEGAKVFFGQGTRLTVV.